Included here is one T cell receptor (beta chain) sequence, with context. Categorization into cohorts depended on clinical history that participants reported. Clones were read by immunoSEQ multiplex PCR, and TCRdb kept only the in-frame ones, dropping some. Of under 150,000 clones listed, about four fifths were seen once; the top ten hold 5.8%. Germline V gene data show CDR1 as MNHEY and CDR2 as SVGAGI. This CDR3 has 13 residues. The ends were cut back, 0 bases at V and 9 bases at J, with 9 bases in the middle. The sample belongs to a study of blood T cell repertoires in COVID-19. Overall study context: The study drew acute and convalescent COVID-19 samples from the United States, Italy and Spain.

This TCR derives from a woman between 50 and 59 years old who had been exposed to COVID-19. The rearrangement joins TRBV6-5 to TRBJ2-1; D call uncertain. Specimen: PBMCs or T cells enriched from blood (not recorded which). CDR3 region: CASSYSRVLEQFF. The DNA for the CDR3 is TGTGCCAGCAGTTACTCCCGGGTCCTTGAGCAGTTCTTC.